This TCR beta chain was sequenced in a study of blood T cell repertoires in COVID-19. Germline-derived CDR1 and CDR2 are MNHEY and SMNVEV (reference sequence). Trimming took 7 bases from V and 0 from J; bases not matched to a gene: 9. The CDR3 is 16 residues long. TCRdb's copy holds only in-frame clones and misses some; the assay was immunoSEQ multiplex PCR. This sample has roughly 35,000 clones, with less than 85% found just once. The clonotype was recovered from a human donor with acute or convalescent COVID-19. The donor label of this sample is uncertain. V and J are TRBV27 and TRBJ1-1, with 9 bases fitting TRBD1. The source material was peripheral blood. CDR3 amino acids: CASIPGQGFMNTEAFF. CDR3 bases: TGTGCCAGCATCCCGGGACAGGGATTTATGAACACTGAAGCTTTCTTT.